This T cell receptor beta chain came from a study of radiotherapy plus CTLA-4 blockade in lung cancer. For the study at large: Objective response rate was over 15%; disease control rate, under 35%.

V was pared by 6 bases and J by 3 bases, with 15 bases of the junction left unmatched. In germline, CDR1 is MNHEY, CDR2 SMNVEV (reference sequence). The CDR3 covers 17 residues. In the case of this clone: Its target is not known.

Receiving focal radiation plus CTLA-4 blockade with ipilimumab were patients who had chemo-refractory metastatic non-small-cell lung cancer. General study findings and limits: Some TCR clones had been derived from tumors. These clones expanded in peripheral blood after radiotherapy plus ipilimumab. Early blood T cell clone changes and increased post-radiation serum interferon-beta were reportedly the strongest response predictors.

Clones were read by immunoSEQ multiplex PCR, and TCRdb kept only the in-frame ones, dropping some. The data show approximately 47,000 clones, approximately 62% seen once. This clonotype was obtained from a human donor with non-small cell lung cancer who had a partial response to radiotherapy plus ipilimumab. The chain joins TRBV27 to TRBJ2-5; 8 bases align to TRBD1. The specimen was peripheral blood, collected from a patient treated with radiotherapy plus ipilimumab. The DNA for the CDR3 is TGTGCCAGCAGACGACAGGGGCGGAATTTCGGGGAAGAGACCCAGTACTTC. Translated: CASRRQGRNFGEETQYF.